This TCR beta chain was documented in a study of CD8 T cells in ankylosing spondylitis. In its sample, this clonotype was seen a few times. CDR3 length equals 14 residues. V lost 1 base and J lost 5, with 14 bases in between. Germline CDR1 reads DFQATT; CDR2 reads SNEGSKA (reference sequence). In TCRdb, the 5' RACE reads were re-called with MiXCR into one record per CDR3 protein. The sample shows 250,000 to 350,000 distinct CDR3 sequences, about 19% of them seen only once. J is TRBJ2-5 and V is TRBV20-1; D may be TRBD2 (6 bases). The sequenced material came from blood, either unsorted or a sorted T cell fraction (not recorded which). The sequence came from a male donor with ankylosing spondylitis or in good health (not recorded which). The CDR3 protein is CSARGGRGGETQYF. CDR3 bases: TGCAGTGCTAGAGGAGGGCGTGGAGGGGAGACCCAGTACTTC.